This entry describes one T cell receptor beta chain. Its antigen remains unidentified. No base quality values were provided; no much bigger clone lies one nucleotide off. This sample is part of a study of blood T cell repertoires in COVID-19 (dated by TCRdb to about 2020). Regarding the study in general: Samples from collaborators originated in the United States, Italy and Spain and spanned both the acute and convalescent phases of COVID-19. The prospective study material was composed of cDNA or gDNA derived from T cells, B-cell-depleted T cells, or PBMCs. Nearly every sample came with metadata listing a de-identified subject ID, COVID-19 status, age in years and sex. The samples were drawn from two sources: the first 160 participants of the ongoing ImmuneRACE study, and 1,200 or so subjects contributed by 6 global collaborators. Where available, HLA class I and class II types were obtained from metadata supplied by the sample provider rather than from assay-based typing. Deeply sampled blood TCRbeta repertoires from subjects exposed to, actively infected with, or recovered from COVID-19 were included in the dataset. The repertoires were released in a freely available public database intended as a resource for research on the immune response to SARS-CoV-2. On the study overall, not on this receptor specifically: The amount of clinical and demographic metadata varied by source and participant and was provided uncurated.

The immunoSEQ Assay, a bias-controlled multiplex PCR, was used to amplify TCRbeta CDR3 regions from genomic DNA. The authors' pipeline ran thus. Nucleated cell counts per sample were estimated from amplification of reference gene primers within the assay. To quantify the absolute abundance of each unique TCRbeta CDR3 rearrangement, sequence reads were collapsed and filtered. For each sample, productive Simpson clonality was calculated as the square root of Simpson's diversity index over productive rearrangements. TCRdb holds this immuneACCESS table with in-frame rearrangements only. Some clones are missing; in checked studies, unresolved V genes explain under half, and the rest has no known cause. V and J calls and clone size are those listed in that table; D and trimming were worked out from the DNA. This sample comprises 140,000 to 150,000 clones, around 85% of them detected only once. In total, the top ten clones hold 6.2% of the sample.

In the prospective study, participants were about 18 to 89 years old, resided in 24 geographic areas of the United States, and were enrolled through a virtual design. Cohort assignment in the prospective study relied on participant-reported clinical history from a screening survey and a study questionnaire. Recovered participants in ImmuneRACE Cohort 3 were defined as having two consecutive negative NP/OP PCR tests, clearance from a healthcare professional, or resolution of symptoms. In the prospective study, mobile phlebotomists collected whole blood, serum and a nasopharyngeal or oropharyngeal swab from each participant. Participants in the prospective study had the option to provide additional blood draws and questionnaires over an approximately 2-month period. Before DNA extraction, prospective study blood samples were shipped either frozen or at room temperature. V is reduced by 5 bases and J by 4 bases, leaving a spacing of 11 bases between them. The CDR3 numbers 13 residues from cysteine through phenylalanine. Solely the CDR3 DNA is kept, with 39 bases framed from the first base. As encoded in the germline V gene, CDR1 is SGHVS while CDR2 is FQNEAQ.

Here the chain combines TRBV7-8 and TRBJ1-2; a confident D gene designation cannot be given. The receptor was isolated from a woman aged 40 to 50 who had recovered from COVID-19. Sample: PBMCs or T cells enriched from blood (not recorded which). The DNA sequence is TGTGCCAGCAGCGGTGACCGAGGCTATGGCTACACCTTC. It translates to CASSGDRGYGYTF. The variable domain in full, with residues beyond the CDR3 obtained from the reference TRBV7-8 and TRBJ1-2 genes, is GAGVSQSPRYKVAKRGQDVALRCDPISGHVSLFWYQQALGQGPEFLTYFQNEAQLDKSGLPSDRFFAERPEGSVSTLKIQRTQQEDSAVYLCASSGDRGYGYTFGSGTRLTVV.